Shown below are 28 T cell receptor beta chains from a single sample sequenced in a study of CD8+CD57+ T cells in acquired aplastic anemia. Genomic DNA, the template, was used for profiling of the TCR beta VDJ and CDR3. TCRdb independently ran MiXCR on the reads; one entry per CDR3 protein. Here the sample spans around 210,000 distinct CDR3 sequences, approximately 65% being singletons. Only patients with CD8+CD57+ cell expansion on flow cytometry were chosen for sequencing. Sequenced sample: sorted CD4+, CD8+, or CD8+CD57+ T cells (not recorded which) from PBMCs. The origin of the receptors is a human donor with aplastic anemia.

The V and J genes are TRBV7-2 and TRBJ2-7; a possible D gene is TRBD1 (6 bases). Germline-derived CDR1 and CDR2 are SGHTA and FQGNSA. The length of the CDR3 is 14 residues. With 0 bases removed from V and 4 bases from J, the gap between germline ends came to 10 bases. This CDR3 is CASSLARTEYEQYF. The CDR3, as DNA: TGTGCCAGCAGCTTAGCCCGGACAGAGTACGAGCAGTACTTC.

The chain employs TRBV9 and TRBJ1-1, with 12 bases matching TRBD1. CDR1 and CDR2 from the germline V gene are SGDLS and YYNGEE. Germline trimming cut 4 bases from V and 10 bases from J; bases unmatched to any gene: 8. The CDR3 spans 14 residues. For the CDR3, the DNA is TGTGCCAGCAGCCCCGGGACAGGGGGCGAAGGAGCTTTCTTT. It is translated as CASSPGTGGEGAFF.

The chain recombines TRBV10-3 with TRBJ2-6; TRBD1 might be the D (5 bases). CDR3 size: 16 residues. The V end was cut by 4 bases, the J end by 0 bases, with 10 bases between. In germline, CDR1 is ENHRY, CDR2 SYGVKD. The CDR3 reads CAISAQGGSGANVLTF. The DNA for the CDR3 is TGTGCCATCAGTGCTCAGGGCGGCTCTGGGGCCAACGTCCTGACTTTC.

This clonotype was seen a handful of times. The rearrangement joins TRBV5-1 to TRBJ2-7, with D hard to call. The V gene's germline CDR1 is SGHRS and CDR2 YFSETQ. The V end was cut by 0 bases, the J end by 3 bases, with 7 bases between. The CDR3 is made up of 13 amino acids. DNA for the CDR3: TGCGCCAGCAGCTTGGATCAGGACTACGAGCAGTACTTC. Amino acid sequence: CASSLDQDYEQYF.

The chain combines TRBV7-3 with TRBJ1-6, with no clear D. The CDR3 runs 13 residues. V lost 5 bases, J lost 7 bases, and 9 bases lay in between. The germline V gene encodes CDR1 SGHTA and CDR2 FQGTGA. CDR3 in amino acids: CASSHTENSPLHF. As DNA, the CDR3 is TGTGCCAGCAGCCATACAGAGAATTCACCCCTCCACTTT.

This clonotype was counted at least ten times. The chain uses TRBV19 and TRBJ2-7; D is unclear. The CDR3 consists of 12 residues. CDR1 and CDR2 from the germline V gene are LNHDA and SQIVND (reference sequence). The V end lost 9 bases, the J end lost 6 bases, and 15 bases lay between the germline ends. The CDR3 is CASPGFFREQYF. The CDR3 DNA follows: TGTGCCAGCCCCGGATTTTTCCGCGAGCAGTACTTC.

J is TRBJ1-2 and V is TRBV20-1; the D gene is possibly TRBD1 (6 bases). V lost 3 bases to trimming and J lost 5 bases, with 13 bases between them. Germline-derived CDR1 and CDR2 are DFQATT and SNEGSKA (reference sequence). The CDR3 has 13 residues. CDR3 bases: TGCAGTGCTAGCCCACAGGGAGGGTATGGCTACACCTTC. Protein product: CSASPQGGYGYTF.

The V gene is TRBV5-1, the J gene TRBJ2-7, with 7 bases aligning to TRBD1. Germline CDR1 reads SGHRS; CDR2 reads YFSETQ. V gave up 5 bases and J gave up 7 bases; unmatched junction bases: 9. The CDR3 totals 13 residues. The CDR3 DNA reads TGCGCCAGCAGTCCAGGGGGTTGGAATGAGCAGTACTTC. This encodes CASSPGGWNEQYF.

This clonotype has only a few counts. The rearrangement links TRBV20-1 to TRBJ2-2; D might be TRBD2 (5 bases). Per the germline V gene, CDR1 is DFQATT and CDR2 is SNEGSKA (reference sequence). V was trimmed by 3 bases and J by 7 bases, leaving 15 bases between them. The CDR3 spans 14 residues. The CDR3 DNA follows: TGCAGTGCTAGTCTTTCGGGGTCGGTCGGGGAGCTGTTTTTT. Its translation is CSASLSGSVGELFF.

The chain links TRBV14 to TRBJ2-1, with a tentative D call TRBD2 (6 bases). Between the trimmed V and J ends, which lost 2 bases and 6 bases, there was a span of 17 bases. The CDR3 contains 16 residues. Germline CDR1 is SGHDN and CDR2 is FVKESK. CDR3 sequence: CASSQPGGVGPNEQFF. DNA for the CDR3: TGTGCCAGCAGCCAACCAGGAGGGGTGGGGCCCAATGAGCAGTTCTTC.

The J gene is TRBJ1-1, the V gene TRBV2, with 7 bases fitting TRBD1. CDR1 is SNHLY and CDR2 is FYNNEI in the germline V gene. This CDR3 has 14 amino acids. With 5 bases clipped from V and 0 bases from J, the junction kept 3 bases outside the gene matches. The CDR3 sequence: CASSPQGLNTEAFF. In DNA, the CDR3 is TGTGCCAGCAGTCCACAGGGGCTGAACACTGAAGCTTTCTTT.

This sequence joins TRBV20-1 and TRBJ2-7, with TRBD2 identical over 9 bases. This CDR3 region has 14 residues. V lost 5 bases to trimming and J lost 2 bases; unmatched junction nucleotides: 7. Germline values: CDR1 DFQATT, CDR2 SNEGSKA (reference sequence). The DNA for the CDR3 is TGCAGTGCTGCCCCCGGCGGGGGGGCCTACGAGCAGTACTTC. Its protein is CSAAPGGGAYEQYF.

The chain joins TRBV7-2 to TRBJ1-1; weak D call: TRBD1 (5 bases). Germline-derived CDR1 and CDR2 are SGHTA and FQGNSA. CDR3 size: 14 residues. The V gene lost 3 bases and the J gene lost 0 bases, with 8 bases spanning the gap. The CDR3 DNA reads TGTGCCAGCAGCTTGACAGCCATGAACACTGAAGCTTTCTTT. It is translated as CASSLTAMNTEAFF.

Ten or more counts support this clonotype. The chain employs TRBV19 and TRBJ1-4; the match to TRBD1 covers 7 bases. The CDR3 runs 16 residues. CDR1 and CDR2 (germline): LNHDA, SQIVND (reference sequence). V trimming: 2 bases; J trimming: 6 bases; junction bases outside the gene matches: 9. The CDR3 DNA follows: TGTGCCAGTAGTATATATTCGGACAGGATGGATGAAAAACTGTTTTTT. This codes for CASSIYSDRMDEKLFF.

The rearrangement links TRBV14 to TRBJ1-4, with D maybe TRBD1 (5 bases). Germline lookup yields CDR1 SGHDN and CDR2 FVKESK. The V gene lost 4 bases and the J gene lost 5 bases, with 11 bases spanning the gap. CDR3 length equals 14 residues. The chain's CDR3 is CASSRVGVNEKLFF. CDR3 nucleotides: TGTGCCAGCAGCCGGGTGGGGGTCAATGAAAAACTGTTTTTT.

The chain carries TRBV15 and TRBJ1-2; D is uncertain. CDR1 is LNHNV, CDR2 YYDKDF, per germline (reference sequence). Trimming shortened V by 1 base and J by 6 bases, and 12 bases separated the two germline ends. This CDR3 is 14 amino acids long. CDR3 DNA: TGTGCCACCAGCAGAGGGGAAGTAGTGGATGGCTACACCTTC. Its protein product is CATSRGEVVDGYTF.

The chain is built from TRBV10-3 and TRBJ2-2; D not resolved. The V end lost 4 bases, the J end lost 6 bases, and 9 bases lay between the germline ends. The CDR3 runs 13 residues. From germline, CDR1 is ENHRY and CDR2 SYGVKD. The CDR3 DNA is TGTGCCATCAGTGCAGGAACCCCCGGGGAGCTGTTTTTT. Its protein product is CAISAGTPGELFF.

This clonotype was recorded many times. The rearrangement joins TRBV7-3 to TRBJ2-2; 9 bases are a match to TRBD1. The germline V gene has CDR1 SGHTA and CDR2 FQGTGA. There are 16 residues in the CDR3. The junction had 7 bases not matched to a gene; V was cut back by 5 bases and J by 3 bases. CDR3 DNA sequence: TGTGCCAGCAGCCCACAGGGGGCGGGGTACACCGGGGAGCTGTTTTTT. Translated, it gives CASSPQGAGYTGELFF.

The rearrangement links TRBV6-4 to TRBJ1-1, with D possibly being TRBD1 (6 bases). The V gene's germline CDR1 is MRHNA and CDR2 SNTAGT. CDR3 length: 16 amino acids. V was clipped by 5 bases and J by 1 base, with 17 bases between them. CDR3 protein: CASSPGAAQANTEAFF. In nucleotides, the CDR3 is TGTGCCAGCAGTCCGGGGGCCGCACAGGCGAACACTGAAGCTTTCTTT.

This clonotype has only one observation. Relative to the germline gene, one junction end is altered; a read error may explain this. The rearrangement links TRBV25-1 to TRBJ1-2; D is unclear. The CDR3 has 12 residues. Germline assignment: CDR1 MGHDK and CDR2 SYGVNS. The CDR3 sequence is CASSEELYDYTF. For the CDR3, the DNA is TGTGCCAGCAGTGAGGAGCTCTATGACTACACCTTC.

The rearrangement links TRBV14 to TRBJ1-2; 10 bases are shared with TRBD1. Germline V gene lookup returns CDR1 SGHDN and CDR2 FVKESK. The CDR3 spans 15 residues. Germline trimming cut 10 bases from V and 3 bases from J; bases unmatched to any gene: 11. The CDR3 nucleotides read TGTGCCATCAGTGAGACAGGGGGCGTTGACTATGGCTACACCTTC. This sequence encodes CAISETGGVDYGYTF.

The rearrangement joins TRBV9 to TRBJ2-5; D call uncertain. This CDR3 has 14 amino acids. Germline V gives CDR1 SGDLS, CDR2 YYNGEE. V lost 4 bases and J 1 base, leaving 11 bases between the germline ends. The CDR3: CASSLRRSQETQYF. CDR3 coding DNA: TGTGCCAGCAGCTTACGGCGGAGCCAAGAGACCCAGTACTTC.

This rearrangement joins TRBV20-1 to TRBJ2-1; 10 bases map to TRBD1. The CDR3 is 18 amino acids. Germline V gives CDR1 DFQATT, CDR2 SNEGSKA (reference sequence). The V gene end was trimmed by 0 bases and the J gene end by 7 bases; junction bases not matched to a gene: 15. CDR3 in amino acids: CSARDRGQGRWYGNEQFF. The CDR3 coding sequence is TGCAGTGCTAGAGATCGGGGACAGGGGCGGTGGTATGGTAATGAGCAGTTCTTC.

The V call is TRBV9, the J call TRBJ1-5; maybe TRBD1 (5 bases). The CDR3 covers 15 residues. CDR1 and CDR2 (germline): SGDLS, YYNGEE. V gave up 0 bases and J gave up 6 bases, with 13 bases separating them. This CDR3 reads CASSVERGGCQPQHF. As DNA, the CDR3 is TGTGCCAGCAGCGTAGAAAGGGGAGGTTGTCAGCCCCAGCATTTT.

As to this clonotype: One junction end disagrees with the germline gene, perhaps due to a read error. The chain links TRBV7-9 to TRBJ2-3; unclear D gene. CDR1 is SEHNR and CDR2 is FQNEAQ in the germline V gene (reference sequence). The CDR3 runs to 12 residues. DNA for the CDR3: TGTGCCAGCACCCCGGGCACAGATACGCGGTATTTT. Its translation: CASTPGTDTRYF. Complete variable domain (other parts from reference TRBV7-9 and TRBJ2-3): DTGVSQNPRHKITKRGQNVTFRCDPISEHNRLYWYRQTLGQGPEFLTYFQNEAQLEKSRLLSDRFSAERPKGSFSTLEIQRTEQGDSAMYLCASTPGTDTRYFGPGTRLTVL.

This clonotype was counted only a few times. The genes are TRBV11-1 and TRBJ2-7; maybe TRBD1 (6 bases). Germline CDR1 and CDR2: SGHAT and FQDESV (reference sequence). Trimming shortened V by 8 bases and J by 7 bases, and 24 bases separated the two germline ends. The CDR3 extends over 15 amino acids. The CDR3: CASSRTVATLWEQYF. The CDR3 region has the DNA TGTGCCAGCTCCAGGACAGTGGCCACTCTGTGGGAGCAGTACTTC. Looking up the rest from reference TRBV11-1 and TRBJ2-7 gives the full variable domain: EAEVAQSPRYKITEKSQAVAFWCDPISGHATLYWYRQILGQGPELLVQFQDESVVDDSQLPKDRFSAERLKGVDSTLKIQPAELGDSAMYLCASSRTVATLWEQYFGPGTRLTVT.

The CDR3 region has the DNA TGTGCCAGCAGCCCCCCCGGAGCCTACGAGCAGTACTTC. This translates into CASSPPGAYEQYF. The chain carries TRBV7-9 and TRBJ2-7; unclear D gene. Trimming pared 5 bases from V and 2 bases from J, leaving 10 bases between. CDR1 SEHNR and CDR2 FQNEAQ come from the germline V gene (reference sequence). The CDR3 contains 13 residues.

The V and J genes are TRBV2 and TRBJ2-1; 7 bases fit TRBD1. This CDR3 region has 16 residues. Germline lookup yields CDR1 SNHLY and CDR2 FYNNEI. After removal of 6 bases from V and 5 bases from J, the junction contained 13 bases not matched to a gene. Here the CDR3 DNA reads TGTGCCAGCAGGAGGGGCTCGTCGACAGGGAACAATGAGCAGTTCTTC. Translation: CASRRGSSTGNNEQFF.